The 27 T cell receptor beta chains given below trace back to one sample, sequenced in a study of blood T cell repertoires in COVID-19. Here immunoSEQ multiplex PCR was the method, and the copy in TCRdb shows in-frame clones only, minus some. Of hundreds of thousands of clones in the sample, 75% to 90% were seen once. The sample comprised peripheral blood. All receptors derive from a woman in her fifties or sixties with acute or convalescent COVID-19.

This chain connects TRBV24-1 to TRBJ1-1; 11 bases agree with TRBD1. This CDR3 region has 15 residues. Germline V gives CDR1 KGHDR, CDR2 SFDVKD. With 3 bases clipped from V and 4 bases from J, the junction kept 3 bases outside the gene matches. The CDR3 nucleotides are TGTGCCACCAGTGATCGGACAGGGGGCTCCACTGAAGCTTTCTTT. Protein: CATSDRTGGSTEAFF.

This clone was detected only once. The V gene is TRBV7-2, the J gene TRBJ2-7; possibly TRBD1 for D (7 bases). From germline, CDR1 is SGHTA and CDR2 FQGNSA. The CDR3 consists of 13 residues. Deletions cut 5 bases from V and 4 bases from J, with 12 bases between. The CDR3 is CASSEQGGYEQYF. CDR3 DNA: TGTGCCAGCAGCGAGCAGGGGGGTTACGAGCAGTACTTC.

The chain joins TRBV28 to TRBJ1-1; 7 nucleotides line up with TRBD1. CDR3 length: 14 amino acids. From germline, CDR1 is MDHEN and CDR2 SYDVKM. V dropped 4 bases and J dropped 5; count of bases not matched to a gene: 7. The CDR3 nucleotides are TGTGCCAGCAGTTCGGACAGGTTAGTTACTGAAGCTTTCTTT. Translating gives CASSSDRLVTEAFF.

V is TRBV5-1 and J is TRBJ1-2; D may be TRBD1 (5 bases). Looked up from germline, CDR1 is SGHRS and CDR2 is YFSETQ. The CDR3 has 17 amino acids. V lost 0 bases, J lost 0 bases, and 15 bases lay in between. The CDR3 DNA reads as TGCGCCAGCAGCTTGGGACAGAGTGTTCCCGCTAACTATGGCTACACCTTC. Protein sequence: CASSLGQSVPANYGYTF.

This clone was observed a single time. V usage is TRBV7-6 and J usage is TRBJ2-2; D is perhaps TRBD2 (6 bases). Trimming removed 5 bases from V and 3 bases from J, with 13 bases in between. Germline V gene data show CDR1 as SGHVS and CDR2 as FNYEAQ. This CDR3 spans 15 amino acids. CDR3 sequence: CASSLVRDHTGELFF. The CDR3 DNA reads as TGTGCCAGCAGCCTAGTGCGGGATCACACCGGGGAGCTGTTTTTT.

Points on this clone: This specimen includes other DNA sequences encoding the same CDR3. The chain uses TRBV3-1 (or the pseudogene TRBV3-2) and TRBJ2-1; 8 nucleotides match TRBD1. With 1 base clipped from V and 4 bases from J, the junction kept 3 bases outside the gene matches. The CDR3 is 15 amino acids. Germline CDR1 is LGHDT and CDR2 is YNNKEL (reference sequence). The CDR3 loop reads CASSQAGGLYNEQFF. As DNA, the CDR3 is TGTGCCAGCAGCCAAGCAGGGGGCCTATACAATGAGCAGTTCTTC.

The CDR3 region has the DNA TGTGCCAGCAACGCCGGGGACAGGGGGTTCTATGGCTACACCTTC. Translation: CASNAGDRGFYGYTF. The chain recombines TRBV2 with TRBJ1-2, with 11 bases lining up with TRBD1. This CDR3 comprises 15 residues. Trimming took 7 bases from V and 4 from J; bases not matched to a gene: 8. CDR1 SNHLY and CDR2 FYNNEI come from the germline V gene.

The CDR3 spells CASSFGQGEGYTF. For the CDR3, the DNA is TGTGCCAGCAGTTTTGGGCAGGGTGAAGGCTACACCTTC. The chain employs TRBV27 and TRBJ1-2; tentative D call: TRBD1 (5 bases). This CDR3 has 13 residues. CDR1 is MNHEY and CDR2 is SMNVEV in the germline V gene (reference sequence). Trimming cost V 3 bases and J 8 bases, with 13 bases left between them.

The J gene is TRBJ1-4, the V gene TRBV12-3 or TRBV12-4; unclear D gene. CDR3 length equals 13 residues. V dropped 8 bases and J dropped 8 bases, with 15 bases sitting between them. The CDR3 DNA reads as TGTGCCAGCGGAGATGGGCCGGGGGAAAAACTGTTTTTT. This encodes CASGDGPGEKLFF.

The V gene is TRBV7-3, the J gene TRBJ1-1; 7 bases agree with TRBD1. V lost 3 bases to trimming and J lost 5 bases; unmatched junction nucleotides: 3. Germline CDR1 SGHTA, CDR2 FQGTGA. The CDR3 loop spans 13 amino acids. The CDR3 DNA reads TGTGCCAGCAGCTTCGACAGGGAAACTGAAGCTTTCTTT. It yields the protein CASSFDRETEAFF.

The chain couples TRBV3-1 (or the pseudogene TRBV3-2) to TRBJ2-1, with D maybe TRBD2 (6 bases). Germline V gene sequence: CDR1 LGHDT, CDR2 YNNKEL (reference sequence). The ends were cut back, 5 bases at V and 0 bases at J, with 17 bases in the middle. CDR3 length equals 17 residues. The CDR3 sequence: CASSAAGGKSSYNEQFF. The CDR3 bases are TGTGCCAGCAGCGCCGCGGGCGGGAAAAGCTCCTACAATGAGCAGTTCTTC.

This rearrangement joins TRBV28 to TRBJ2-7; TRBD2 aligns across 11 bases. CDR3 length: 15 amino acids. The J segment lost 3 bases and the V segment lost 3 bases, leaving 4 bases of the junction unmatched. Looked up from germline, CDR1 is MDHEN and CDR2 is SYDVKM. CDR3 residues: CASSFPSGRIYEQYF. The DNA for the CDR3 is TGTGCCAGCAGTTTCCCTAGCGGGAGGATCTACGAGCAGTACTTC.

This sequence joins TRBV6-5 and TRBJ1-5; D is uncertain. CDR3 size: 14 residues. The germline CDR1 and CDR2 sequences are MNHEY and SVGAGI. Trimming shortened V by 7 bases and J by 3 bases, and 13 bases separated the two germline ends. CDR3 in amino acids: CASTNGVHNQPQHF. The DNA of the CDR3 is TGTGCCAGCACCAACGGGGTTCACAATCAGCCCCAGCATTTT.

This rearrangement joins TRBV10-3 to TRBJ2-3; 11 bases map to TRBD1. V lost 6 bases and J lost 5; bases outside the gene matches: 4. The CDR3 has 14 amino acids. The germline V gene has CDR1 ENHRY and CDR2 SYGVKD. The CDR3 region is CAIRGQGDGDTQYF. Here the CDR3 DNA reads TGTGCCATCAGGGGACAGGGGGATGGAGATACGCAGTATTTT.

In the case of this clone: At the DNA level, this CDR3 is encoded by other sequences in the same sample as well. V gene TRBV7-9 combines with J gene TRBJ2-5, with D tentatively TRBD2 (5 bases). The CDR3 runs to 13 residues. V lost 0 bases to trimming and J lost 4 bases, with 6 bases between them. Germline-derived CDR1 and CDR2 are SEHNR and FQNEAQ (reference sequence). CDR3 sequence: CASSLAGRETQYF. CDR3 DNA: TGTGCCAGCAGCTTAGCGGGGAGAGAGACCCAGTACTTC.

This chain links TRBV5-3 with TRBJ1-5, with D perhaps matching TRBD1 (6 bases). TRBV5-3 is an ORF for which the function is uncertain. Trimming took off 3 bases at V and 4 bases at J, with 20 bases between the two ends. This CDR3 is 17 amino acids long. For the CDR3, the DNA is TGTGCCAGAAGCTCCGGCCCCGCAGGAAGGGGGAATCAGCCCCAGCATTTT. This codes for CARSSGPAGRGNQPQHF.

In its sample, this clone was seen once. V and J are TRBV7-2 and TRBJ2-7; D ambiguous. Germline-derived CDR1 and CDR2 are SGHTA and FQGNSA. The germline V and J ends were trimmed by 3 bases and 4 bases, with 4 bases remaining between them. The CDR3 is 11 residues long. The CDR3 sequence: CASSFQYEQYF. CDR3 bases: TGTGCCAGCAGCTTTCAATACGAGCAGTACTTC.

The chain employs TRBV9 and TRBJ2-3; TRBD2 agrees at 8 bases. Trimming took 4 bases from V and 0 from J; bases not matched to a gene: 7. The CDR3 sequence is 16 residues long. The germline V gene has CDR1 SGDLS and CDR2 YYNGEE. CDR3 nucleotide sequence: TGTGCCAGCAGCTTCCGACTAGCGCAAAGCACAGATACGCAGTATTTT. It is translated as CASSFRLAQSTDTQYF.

This chain joins TRBV28 and TRBJ2-7, with a tentative D call TRBD2 (7 bases). V lost 5 bases and J 0 bases, leaving 20 bases between the germline ends. The germline gives CDR1 MDHEN, CDR2 SYDVKM. CDR3 length: 17 residues. CDR3 DNA: TGTGCCAGCAGTCCCCTGGGGGGGCAGCCTAGCTCCTACGAGCAGTACTTC. Its translation: CASSPLGGQPSSYEQYF. Using reference TRBV28 and TRBJ2-7 for the parts outside the CDR3, the full variable domain is DVKVTQSSRYLVKRTGEKVFLECVQDMDHENMFWYRQDPGLGLRLIYFSYDVKMKEKGDIPEGYSVSREKKERFSLILESASTNQTSMYLCASSPLGGQPSSYEQYFGPGTRLTVT.

The chain recombines TRBV5-1 with TRBJ1-5; maybe TRBD1 (5 bases). The CDR3 has 15 residues. Trimming shortened V by 1 base and J by 7 bases, and 15 bases separated the two germline ends. Germline CDR1 reads SGHRS; CDR2 reads YFSETQ. The CDR3 DNA follows: TGCGCCAGCAGCTTGAACAGCGGGACCCAGCAGCCCCAGCATTTT. Protein: CASSLNSGTQQPQHF.

The chain links TRBV19 to TRBJ2-5, with 9 bases aligning to TRBD2. V gave up 5 bases and J gave up 1 base; unmatched junction bases: 5. Germline V gene sequence: CDR1 LNHDA, CDR2 SQIVND (reference sequence). This CDR3 is 15 amino acids long. Here the CDR3 reads CASSPAGGPQETQYF. The CDR3 DNA is TGTGCCAGTAGTCCAGCGGGGGGCCCCCAAGAGACCCAGTACTTC.

There are a few counts of this clone. The chain has TRBV7-3 and TRBJ2-3; the D gene is possibly TRBD2 (5 bases). The CDR3 loop spans 14 amino acids. Germline lookup yields CDR1 SGHTA and CDR2 FQGTGA. The V and J ends lost 2 bases and 0 bases respectively, with 6 bases between them. CDR3 protein: CASSLRGSTDTQYF. In DNA form, the CDR3 reads TGTGCCAGCAGCTTACGGGGAAGCACAGATACGCAGTATTTT.

The chain has TRBV6-1 and TRBJ1-5; D is unresolved. CDR1 and CDR2 (germline): MNHNS, SASEGT. The V end lost 0 bases, the J end lost 5 bases, and 11 bases lay between the germline ends. This CDR3 comprises 15 residues. CDR3 amino acids: CASSEAGGSHQPQHF. As DNA, the CDR3 is TGTGCCAGCAGTGAAGCGGGAGGGTCGCATCAGCCCCAGCATTTT.

The rearrangement joins TRBV3-1 (or the pseudogene TRBV3-2) to TRBJ1-5; D is perhaps TRBD1 (5 bases). Trimming left V 0 bases short and J 6 bases short, with 9 bases between. In germline, CDR1 is LGHDT, CDR2 YNNKEL (reference sequence). The CDR3 length is 14 residues. The CDR3 sequence: CASSQDPGGQPQHF. The CDR3 nucleotides read TGTGCCAGCAGCCAAGACCCGGGGGGTCAGCCCCAGCATTTT.

On this clone: The junction shows a germline mismatch at one end, possibly a read error. V and J are TRBV7-7 and TRBJ2-1, with D perhaps matching TRBD2 (7 bases). The CDR3 totals 16 residues. The germline gives CDR1 SSHAT, CDR2 FNYEAQ (reference sequence). The CDR3 reads CASSPGGPTSYNEQFF. The DNA of the CDR3 is TGTGCTAGCAGCCCGGGGGGCCCCACCTCCTACAATGAGCAGTTCTTC.

Points on this clone: Other DNA sequences in this sample translate to the same CDR3. The gene calls are TRBV18 and TRBJ1-5, with D maybe TRBD1 (6 bases). The germline V gene has CDR1 KGHSH and CDR2 LQKENI. Trimming removed 3 bases at V and 5 bases at J, with 8 bases between. The CDR3 is 13 amino acids. DNA of the CDR3: TGTGCCAGCTCACCGGCAGGGGATCAGCCCCAGCATTTT. This translates into CASSPAGDQPQHF.

The rearrangement links TRBV5-1 to TRBJ1-1; 7 bases are a match to TRBD1. This CDR3 comprises 15 residues. With V trimmed by 4 bases and J by 1 base, 7 bases remained unmatched. The germline V gene has CDR1 SGHRS and CDR2 YFSETQ. The CDR3 sequence is CASSAAGTANTEAFF. CDR3 DNA: TGCGCCAGCAGCGCCGCGGGGACAGCGAACACTGAAGCTTTCTTT.